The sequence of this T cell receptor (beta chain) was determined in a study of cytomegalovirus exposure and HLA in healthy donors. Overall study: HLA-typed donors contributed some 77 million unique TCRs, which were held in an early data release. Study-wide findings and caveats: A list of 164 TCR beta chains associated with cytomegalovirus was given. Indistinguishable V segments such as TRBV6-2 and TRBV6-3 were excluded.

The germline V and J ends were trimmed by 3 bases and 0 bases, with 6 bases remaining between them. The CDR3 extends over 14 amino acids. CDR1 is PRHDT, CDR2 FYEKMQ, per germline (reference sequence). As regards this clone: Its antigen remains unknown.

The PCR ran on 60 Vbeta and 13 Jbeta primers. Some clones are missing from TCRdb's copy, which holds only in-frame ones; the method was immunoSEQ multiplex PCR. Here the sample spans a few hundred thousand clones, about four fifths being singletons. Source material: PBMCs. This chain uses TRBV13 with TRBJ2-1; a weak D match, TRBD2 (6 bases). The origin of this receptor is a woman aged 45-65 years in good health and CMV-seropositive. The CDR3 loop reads CASSLGGSYNEQFF. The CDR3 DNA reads TGTGCCAGCAGCTTGGGGGGCTCCTACAATGAGCAGTTCTTC.